Below, 21 T cell receptor beta chains from the same sample are listed, as sequenced in a study of the immune and genomic landscape of osteosarcoma. Method: immunoSEQ multiplex PCR; TCRdb's copy keeps in-frame clones and lacks some. This repertoire shows more than 10,000 clones, 60% to 85% found once; its top ten account for less than 20%. Poor-prognosis osteosarcoma patients supplied post-treatment primary, local recurrence and metastasis tumor specimens. Sequencing was carried out using osteosarcoma tumor tissue from the lung. The receptor set was obtained from a human donor with osteosarcoma.

The rearrangement uses TRBV6-5 and TRBJ2-6; D gene uncertain. Germline V gives CDR1 MNHEY, CDR2 SVGAGI. The germline V and J ends were trimmed by 4 bases and 1 base, with 11 bases remaining between them. This CDR3 region has 16 residues. This chain's CDR3 is CASSSRMESGANVLTF. For the CDR3, the DNA is TGTGCCAGCAGTTCTCGGATGGAATCTGGGGCCAACGTCCTGACTTTC.

This rearrangement joins TRBV14 to TRBJ2-2, with 8 bases matching TRBD1. The CDR3 consists of 15 residues. V shed 4 bases, J shed 2 bases, and the junction held 3 bases outside the gene matches. CDR1 is SGHDN and CDR2 is FVKESK in the germline V gene. The CDR3 is CASSRTGKNTGELFF. CDR3 coding DNA: TGTGCCAGCAGCCGGACAGGGAAAAACACCGGGGAGCTGTTTTTT.

The chain recombines TRBV29-1 with TRBJ1-1; D might be TRBD1 (5 bases). The CDR3 length is 15 residues. V lost 4 bases and J 0 bases, leaving 15 bases between the germline ends. Germline lookup yields CDR1 SQVTM and CDR2 ANQGSEA. CDR3 amino acids: CSVGAGWAMNTEAFF. CDR3 DNA sequence: TGCAGCGTTGGTGCAGGGTGGGCCATGAACACTGAAGCTTTCTTT.

J is TRBJ1-5 and V is TRBV6-6; 9 bases align to TRBD1. The CDR3 totals 15 residues. V dropped 0 bases and J dropped 4; count of bases not matched to a gene: 1. CDR1 is MNHNY, CDR2 SVGAGI, per germline (reference sequence). In nucleotides, the CDR3 is TGTGCCAGCAGTTACTCGGGGACAGGGAATCAGCCCCAGCATTTT. It yields the protein CASSYSGTGNQPQHF.

The chain is built from TRBV9 and TRBJ2-4; D may be TRBD1 (6 bases). Germline loops: CDR1 SGDLS, CDR2 YYNGEE. V lost 0 bases and J 8 bases, leaving 12 bases between the germline ends. The CDR3 runs to 14 residues. CDR3 loop: CASSVGHAGDIQYF. CDR3 sequence (DNA): TGTGCCAGCAGCGTAGGACATGCAGGGGACATTCAGTACTTC.

The chain couples TRBV7-2 to TRBJ2-3; D unresolved. Germline loops: CDR1 SGHTA, CDR2 FQGNSA. The CDR3 contains 11 residues. The ends were cut back, 5 bases at V and 8 bases at J, with 8 bases in the middle. The CDR3 DNA sequence: TGTGCCAGCAGCCCCGGTGGTACGCAGTATTTT. This sequence encodes CASSPGGTQYF. The full variable domain, in which reference TRBV7-2 and TRBJ2-3 provide the parts outside the CDR3, is GAGVSQSPSNKVTEKGKDVELRCDPISGHTALYWYRQSLGQGLEFLIYFQGNSAPDKSGLPSDRFSAERTGGSVSTLTIQRTQQEDSAVYLCASSPGGTQYFGPGTRLTVL.

The chain joins TRBV1 to TRBJ2-1; TRBD2, the D gene given by the table, was not confirmed from the DNA. TRBV1 represents a pseudogene. The CDR3 loop spans 16 amino acids. CDR3 sequence: CTSSQPGLDDYNEQFF. The DNA of the CDR3 is TGCACCAGCAGCCAGCCGGGACTAGACGACTACAATGAGCAGTTCTTC.

This chain connects TRBV9 to TRBJ2-5, with D uncertain. Germline V CDR1 and CDR2: SGDLS, YYNGEE. Trimming stripped 0 bases from V and 6 bases from J, with 18 bases between. The length of the CDR3 is 16 residues. The CDR3: CASSVEGWSQVKTQYF. CDR3 sequence (DNA): TGTGCCAGCAGCGTAGAAGGTTGGTCCCAGGTGAAGACCCAGTACTTC.

Only one count was recorded for this clone. The rearrangement uses TRBV7-3 and TRBJ1-2, with 10 bases lining up with TRBD1. CDR1 and CDR2 from the germline V gene are SGHTA and FQGTGA. Germline trimming cut 5 bases from V and 4 bases from J; bases unmatched to any gene: 13. The CDR3 contains 17 residues. CDR3 DNA sequence: TGTGCCAGCAGCCCCCGACAGGGGGCGGAGGGACTCTATGGCTACACCTTC. It codes for CASSPRQGAEGLYGYTF.

This clone was recorded once. The rearrangement links TRBV6-5 to TRBJ2-2; TRBD2 aligns across 10 bases. Germline values: CDR1 MNHEY, CDR2 SVGAGI. This CDR3 is built from 15 residues. V gave up 4 bases and J gave up 7 bases; unmatched junction bases: 6. CDR3 loop: CASSFQREGYGELFF. In nucleotides, the CDR3 is TGTGCCAGCAGTTTCCAGCGGGAGGGTTACGGGGAGCTGTTTTTT.

This sequence joins TRBV29-1 and TRBJ1-2; maybe TRBD1 (5 bases). V lost 4 bases and J 3 bases, leaving 12 bases between the germline ends. This CDR3 comprises 13 residues. CDR1 is SQVTM and CDR2 is ANQGSEA in the germline V gene. CDR3 amino acids: CSVGIGGDYGYTF. In DNA, the CDR3 is TGCAGCGTTGGGATTGGGGGAGACTATGGCTACACCTTC.

This clone was seen just once. The chain carries TRBV18 and TRBJ2-7; D could derive from TRBD1 or TRBD2 (5 bases each). Per germline, CDR1 KGHSH and CDR2 LQKENI. With 1 base removed from V and 3 bases from J, the gap between germline ends came to 13 bases. The CDR3 spans 15 residues. The CDR3 region is CASSPLRDRFYEQYF. The CDR3 DNA is TGTGCCAGCTCACCACTCAGGGACCGATTCTACGAGCAGTACTTC.

The rearrangement uses TRBV29-1 and TRBJ1-2, with 11 nucleotides matching TRBD1. The CDR3 consists of 16 residues. Germline V gives CDR1 SQVTM, CDR2 ANQGSEA. Trimming cost V 7 bases and J 7 bases; bases outside gene matches: 17. The CDR3 bases are TGCAGCGGCGTCGTGGACCGGGGACAGGGGGTTCGTGGCTACACCTTC. This codes for CSGVVDRGQGVRGYTF.

The chain combines TRBV15 with TRBJ1-2, with a possible D match to TRBD1 (6 bases). CDR3 length: 16 amino acids. V shed 1 base and J shed 6 bases, with 18 bases lying between them. Germline CDR1 is LNHNV and CDR2 is YYDKDF (reference sequence). DNA of the CDR3: TGTGCCACCAGCAGAGGGGGATCAGGGGTGAGAGATGGCTACACCTTC. It codes for CATSRGGSGVRDGYTF.

This clone is medium-sized. The chain recombines TRBV28 with TRBJ2-3; TRBD1 aligns across 7 bases. The germline gives CDR1 MDHEN, CDR2 SYDVKM. V dropped 4 bases and J dropped 4; count of bases not matched to a gene: 8. This CDR3 contains 15 residues. CDR3 amino acids: CASSSDRAASDTQYF. CDR3 coding DNA: TGTGCCAGCAGTTCCGACAGGGCGGCATCAGATACGCAGTATTTT.

The chain has TRBV7-2 and TRBJ2-4; D is possibly TRBD2 (7 bases). V was trimmed by 1 base and J by 1 base, leaving 17 bases between them. The length of the CDR3 is 18 residues. Germline lookup yields CDR1 SGHTA and CDR2 FQGNSA. In DNA, the CDR3 is TGTGCCAGCAGCTTAGATCTATCGGGGGGCTGGGCCAAAAACATTCAGTACTTC. This encodes CASSLDLSGGWAKNIQYF.

This rearrangement joins TRBV27 to TRBJ2-3; 9 nucleotides line up with TRBD1. The CDR3 extends over 15 amino acids. The junction had 6 bases not matched to a gene; V was cut back by 4 bases and J by 4 bases. Germline V gene data show CDR1 as MNHEY and CDR2 as SMNVEV (reference sequence). The CDR3 DNA reads as TGTGCCAGCAGTTCTTTGACAGGGGGGGCAGATACGCAGTATTTT. Its protein is CASSSLTGGADTQYF.

The rearrangement joins TRBV19 to TRBJ1-3; D remains ambiguous. CDR3 length equals 16 residues. CDR1 and CDR2 (germline): LNHDA, SQIVND (reference sequence). Deletions cut 5 bases from V and 0 bases from J, with 14 bases between. The CDR3: CASSPLKVASGNTIYF. CDR3 DNA sequence: TGTGCCAGTAGTCCTCTCAAGGTCGCCTCTGGAAACACCATATATTTT. The full variable domain, in which reference TRBV19 and TRBJ1-3 provide the parts outside the CDR3, is DGGITQSPKYLFRKEGQNVTLSCEQNLNHDAMYWYRQDPGQGLRLIYYSQIVNDFQKGDIAEGYSVSREKKESFPLTVTSAQKNPTAFYLCASSPLKVASGNTIYFGEGSWLTVV.

The rearrangement joins TRBV18 to TRBJ2-5; 9 nucleotides match TRBD2. V was clipped by 3 bases and J by 0 bases; unmatched bases: 11. The CDR3 is 18 amino acids. The V gene's germline CDR1 is KGHSH and CDR2 LQKENI. CDR3 protein: CASSPGASGAKNQETQYF. The DNA for the CDR3 is TGTGCCAGCTCACCGGGGGCTAGCGGGGCTAAGAACCAAGAGACCCAGTACTTC.

The chain combines TRBV2 with TRBJ2-7; TRBD1 might be the D (6 bases). CDR1 and CDR2 from the germline V gene are SNHLY and FYNNEI. CDR3 size: 13 residues. The V end lost 5 bases, the J end lost 7 bases, and 15 bases lay between the germline ends. For the CDR3, the DNA is TGTGCCAGCAGTTCCGGGACATCTCTTGAGCAGTACTTC. Translation gives CASSSGTSLEQYF.

The rearrangement joins TRBV2 to TRBJ2-5, with D perhaps being TRBD1 or TRBD2 (6 bases each). This CDR3 has 13 residues. Trimming cost V 7 bases and J 5 bases, with 14 bases left between them. Germline lookup yields CDR1 SNHLY and CDR2 FYNNEI. Here the CDR3 reads CASTGGAGETQYF. The CDR3 nucleotides read TGTGCCAGCACTGGGGGCGCGGGGGAGACCCAGTACTTC. The full variable domain, completed using reference TRBV2 and TRBJ2-5, is EPEVTQTPSHQVTQMGQEVILRCVPISNHLYFYWYRQILGQKVEFLVSFYNNEISEKSEIFDDQFSVERPDGSNFTLKIRSTKLEDSAMYFCASTGGAGETQYFGPGTRLLVL.